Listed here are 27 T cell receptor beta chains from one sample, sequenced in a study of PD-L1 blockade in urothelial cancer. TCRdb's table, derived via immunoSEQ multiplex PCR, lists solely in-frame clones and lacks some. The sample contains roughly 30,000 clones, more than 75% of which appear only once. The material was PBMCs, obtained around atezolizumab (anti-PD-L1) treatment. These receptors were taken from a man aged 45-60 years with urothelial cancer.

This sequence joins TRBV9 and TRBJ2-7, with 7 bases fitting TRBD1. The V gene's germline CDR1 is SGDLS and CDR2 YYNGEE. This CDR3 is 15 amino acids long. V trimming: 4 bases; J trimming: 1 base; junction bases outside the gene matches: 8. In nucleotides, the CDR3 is TGTGCCAGCAGCCCTGGGGACAGAAAATCCTACGAGCAGTACTTC. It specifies CASSPGDRKSYEQYF.

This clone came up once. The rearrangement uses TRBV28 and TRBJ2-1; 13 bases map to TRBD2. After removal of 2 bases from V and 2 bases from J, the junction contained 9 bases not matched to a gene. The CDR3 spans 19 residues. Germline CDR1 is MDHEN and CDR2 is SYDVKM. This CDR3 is CASSLIPWTSGSPYNEQFF. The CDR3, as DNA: TGTGCCAGCAGTTTAATCCCTTGGACTAGCGGGAGCCCCTACAATGAGCAGTTCTTC.

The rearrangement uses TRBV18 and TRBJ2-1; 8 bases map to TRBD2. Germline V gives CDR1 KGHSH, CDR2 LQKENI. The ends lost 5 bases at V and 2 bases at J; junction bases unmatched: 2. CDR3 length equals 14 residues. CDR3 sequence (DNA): TGTGCCAGCTCAAGACTAGCGACCTACAATGAGCAGTTCTTC. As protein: CASSRLATYNEQFF. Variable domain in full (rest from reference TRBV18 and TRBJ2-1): NAGVMQNPRHLVRRRGQEARLRCSPMKGHSHVYWYRQLPEEGLKFMVYLQKENIIDESGMPKERFSAEFPKEGPSILRIQQVVRGDSAAYFCASSRLATYNEQFFGPGTRLTVL.

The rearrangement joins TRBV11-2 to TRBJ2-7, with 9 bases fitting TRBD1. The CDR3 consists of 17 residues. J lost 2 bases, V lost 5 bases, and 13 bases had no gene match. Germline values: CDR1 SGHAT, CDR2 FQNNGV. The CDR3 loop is CASSTYRGRLEAYEQYF. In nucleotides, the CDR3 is TGTGCCAGCAGCACGTACAGGGGGCGGCTCGAAGCCTACGAGCAGTACTTC.

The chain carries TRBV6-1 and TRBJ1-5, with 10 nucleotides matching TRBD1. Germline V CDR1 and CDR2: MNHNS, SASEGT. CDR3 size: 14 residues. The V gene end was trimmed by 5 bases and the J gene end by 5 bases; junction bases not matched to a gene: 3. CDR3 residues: CASSPTGGDQPQHF. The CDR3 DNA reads TGTGCCAGCAGTCCGACAGGGGGCGATCAGCCCCAGCATTTT.

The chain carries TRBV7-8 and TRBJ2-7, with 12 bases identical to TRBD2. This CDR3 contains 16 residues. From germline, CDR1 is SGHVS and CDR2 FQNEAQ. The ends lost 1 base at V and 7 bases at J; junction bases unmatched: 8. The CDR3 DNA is TGTGCCAGCAGCTTAGGTGGGCTCGGGACTAGCGGGGAGCAGTACTTC. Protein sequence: CASSLGGLGTSGEQYF.

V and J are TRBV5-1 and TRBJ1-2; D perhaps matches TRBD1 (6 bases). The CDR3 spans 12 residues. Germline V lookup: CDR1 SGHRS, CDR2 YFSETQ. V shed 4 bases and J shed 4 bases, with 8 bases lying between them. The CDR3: CASSLDSYGYTF. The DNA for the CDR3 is TGCGCCAGCAGCCTGGACAGCTATGGCTACACCTTC. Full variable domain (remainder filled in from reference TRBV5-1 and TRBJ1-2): KAGVTQTPRYLIKTRGQQVTLSCSPISGHRSVSWYQQTPGQGLQFLFEYFSETQRNKGNFPGRFSGRQFSNSRSEMNVSTLELGDSALYLCASSLDSYGYTFGSGTRLTVV.

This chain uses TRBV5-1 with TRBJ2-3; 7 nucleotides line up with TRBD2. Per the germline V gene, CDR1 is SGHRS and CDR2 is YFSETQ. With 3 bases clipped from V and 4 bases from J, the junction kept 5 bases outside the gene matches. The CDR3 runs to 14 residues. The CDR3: CASSSAGPADTQYF. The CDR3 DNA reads TGCGCCAGCAGCTCAGCGGGGCCCGCAGATACGCAGTATTTT.

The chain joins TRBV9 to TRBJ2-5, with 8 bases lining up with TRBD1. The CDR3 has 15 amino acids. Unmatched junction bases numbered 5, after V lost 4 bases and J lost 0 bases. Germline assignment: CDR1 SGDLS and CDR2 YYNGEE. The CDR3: CASSFQTGDQETQYF. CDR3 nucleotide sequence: TGTGCCAGCAGCTTCCAGACAGGGGACCAAGAGACCCAGTACTTC.

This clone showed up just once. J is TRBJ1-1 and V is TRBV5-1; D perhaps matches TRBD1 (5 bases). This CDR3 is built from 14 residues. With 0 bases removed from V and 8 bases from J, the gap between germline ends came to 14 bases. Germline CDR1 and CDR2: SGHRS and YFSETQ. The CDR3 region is CASSLVSHDREAFF. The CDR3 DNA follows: TGCGCCAGCAGCTTGGTTTCGCACGACAGAGAAGCTTTCTTT.

For the CDR3, the DNA is TGTGCCACCTCAAACGTGGGCTTCTCCACAGATACGCAGTATTTT. It codes for CATSNVGFSTDTQYF. The V gene is TRBV7-2, the J gene TRBJ2-3; D gene ambiguous. The CDR3 is 15 amino acids. Germline V gene data show CDR1 as SGHTA and CDR2 as FQGNSA. V dropped 10 bases and J dropped 2 bases, with 19 bases sitting between them.

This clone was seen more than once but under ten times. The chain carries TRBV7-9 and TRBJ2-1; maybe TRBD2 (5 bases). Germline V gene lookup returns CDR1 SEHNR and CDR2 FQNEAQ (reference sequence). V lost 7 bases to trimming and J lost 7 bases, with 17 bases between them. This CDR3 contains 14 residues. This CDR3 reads CASTSGLRANEQFF. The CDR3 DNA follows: TGTGCCAGCACCTCTGGGTTGCGGGCAAATGAGCAGTTCTTC.

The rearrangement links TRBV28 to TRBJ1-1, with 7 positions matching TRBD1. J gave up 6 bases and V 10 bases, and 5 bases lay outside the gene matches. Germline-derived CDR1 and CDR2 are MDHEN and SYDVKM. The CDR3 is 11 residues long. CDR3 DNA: TGTGCCACCAGGGGACAGCCTGAAGCTTTCTTT. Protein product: CATRGQPEAFF.

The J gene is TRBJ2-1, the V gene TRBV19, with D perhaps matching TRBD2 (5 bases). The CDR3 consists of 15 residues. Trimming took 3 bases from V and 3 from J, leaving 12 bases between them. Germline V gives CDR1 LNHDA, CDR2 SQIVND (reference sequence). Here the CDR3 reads CASSMREPYYNEQFF. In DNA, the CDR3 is TGTGCCAGTAGTATGAGGGAGCCCTACTACAATGAGCAGTTCTTC.

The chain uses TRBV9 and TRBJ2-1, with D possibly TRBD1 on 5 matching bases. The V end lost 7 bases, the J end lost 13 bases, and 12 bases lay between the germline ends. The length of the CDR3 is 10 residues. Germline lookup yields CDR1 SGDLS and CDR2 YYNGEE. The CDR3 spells CASGATVQFF. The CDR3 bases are TGTGCCAGCGGGGCGACAGTCCAGTTCTTC. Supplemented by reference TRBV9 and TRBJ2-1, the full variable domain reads DSGVTQTPKHLITATGQRVTLRCSPRSGDLSVYWYQQSLDQGLQFLIQYYNGEERAKGNILERFSAQQFPDLHSELNLSSLELGDSALYFCASGATVQFFGPGTRLTVL.

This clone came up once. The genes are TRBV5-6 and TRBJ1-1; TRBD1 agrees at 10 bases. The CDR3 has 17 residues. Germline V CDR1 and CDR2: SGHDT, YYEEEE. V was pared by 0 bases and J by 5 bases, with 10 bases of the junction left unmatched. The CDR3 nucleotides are TGTGCCAGCAGCTTGGTTGGGGGGGACAGGGGTATAACTGAAGCTTTCTTT. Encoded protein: CASSLVGGDRGITEAFF.

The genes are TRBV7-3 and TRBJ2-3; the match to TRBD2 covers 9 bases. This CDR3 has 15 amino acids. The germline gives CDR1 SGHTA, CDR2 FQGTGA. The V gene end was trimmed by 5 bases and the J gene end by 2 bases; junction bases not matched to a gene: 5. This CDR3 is CASSPAGGLTDTQYF. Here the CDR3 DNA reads TGTGCCAGCAGCCCAGCGGGGGGACTCACAGATACGCAGTATTTT. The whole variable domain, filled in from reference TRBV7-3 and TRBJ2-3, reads GAGVSQTPSNKVTEKGKYVELRCDPISGHTALYWYRQSLGQGPEFLIYFQGTGAADDSGLPNDRFFAVRPEGSVSTLKIQRTERGDSAVYLCASSPAGGLTDTQYFGPGTRLTVL.

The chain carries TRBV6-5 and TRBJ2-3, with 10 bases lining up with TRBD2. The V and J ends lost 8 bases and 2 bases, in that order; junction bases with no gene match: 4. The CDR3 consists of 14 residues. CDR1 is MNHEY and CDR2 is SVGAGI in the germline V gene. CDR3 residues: CASGTSAITDTQYF. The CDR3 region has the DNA TGTGCCAGCGGGACTAGCGCGATCACAGATACGCAGTATTTT.

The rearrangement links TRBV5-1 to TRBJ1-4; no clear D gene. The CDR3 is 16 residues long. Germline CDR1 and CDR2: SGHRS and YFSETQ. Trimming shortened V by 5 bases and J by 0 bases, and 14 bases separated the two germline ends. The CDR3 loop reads CASRVGVKATNEKLFF. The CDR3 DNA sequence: TGCGCCAGCAGAGTAGGAGTAAAAGCAACTAATGAAAAACTGTTTTTT.

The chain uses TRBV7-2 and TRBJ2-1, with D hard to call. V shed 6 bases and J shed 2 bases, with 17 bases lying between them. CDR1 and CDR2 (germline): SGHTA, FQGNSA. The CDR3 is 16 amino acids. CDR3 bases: TGTGCCAGCAGACAAGCGCCCTCCCGTACCTACAATGAGCAGTTCTTC. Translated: CASRQAPSRTYNEQFF.

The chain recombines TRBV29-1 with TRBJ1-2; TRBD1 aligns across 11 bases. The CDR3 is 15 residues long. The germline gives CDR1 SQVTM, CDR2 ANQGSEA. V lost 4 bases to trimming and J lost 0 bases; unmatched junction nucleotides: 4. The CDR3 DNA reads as TGCAGCGTTGCAGGGGACAGGGGGACTAACTATGGCTACACCTTC. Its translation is CSVAGDRGTNYGYTF.

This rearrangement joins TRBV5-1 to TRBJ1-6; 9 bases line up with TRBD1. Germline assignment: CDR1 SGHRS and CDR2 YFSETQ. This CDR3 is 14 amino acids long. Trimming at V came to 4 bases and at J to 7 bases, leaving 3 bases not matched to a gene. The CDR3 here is CASSPGQGNSPLHF. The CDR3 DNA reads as TGCGCCAGCAGCCCGGGACAGGGCAATTCACCCCTCCACTTT.

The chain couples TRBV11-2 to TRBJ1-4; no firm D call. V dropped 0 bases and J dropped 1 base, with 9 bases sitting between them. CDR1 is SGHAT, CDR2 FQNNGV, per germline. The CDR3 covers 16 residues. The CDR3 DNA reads TGTGCCAGCAGCTTAGATCAGGTCATAACTAATGAAAAACTGTTTTTT. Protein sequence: CASSLDQVITNEKLFF. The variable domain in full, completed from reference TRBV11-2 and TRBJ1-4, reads EAGVAQSPRYKIIEKRQSVAFWCNPISGHATLYWYQQILGQGPKLLIQFQNNGVVDDSQLPKDRFSAERLKGVDSTLKIQPAKLEDSAVYLCASSLDQVITNEKLFFGSGTQLSVL.

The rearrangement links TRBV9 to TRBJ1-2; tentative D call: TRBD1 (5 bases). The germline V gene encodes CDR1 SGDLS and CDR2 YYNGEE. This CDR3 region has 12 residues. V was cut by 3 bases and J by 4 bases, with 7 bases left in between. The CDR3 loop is CASSDRIYGYTF. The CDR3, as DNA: TGTGCCAGCAGCGACAGGATCTATGGCTACACCTTC.

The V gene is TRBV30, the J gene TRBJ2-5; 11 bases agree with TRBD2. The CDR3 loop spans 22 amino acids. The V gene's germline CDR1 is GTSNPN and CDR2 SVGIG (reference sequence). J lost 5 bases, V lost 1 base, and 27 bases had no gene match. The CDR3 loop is CAWSEFALAGGGDSSVSETQYF. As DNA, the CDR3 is TGTGCCTGGAGTGAGTTTGCCCTAGCGGGGGGCGGTGACTCCTCGGTTTCGGAGACCCAGTACTTC.

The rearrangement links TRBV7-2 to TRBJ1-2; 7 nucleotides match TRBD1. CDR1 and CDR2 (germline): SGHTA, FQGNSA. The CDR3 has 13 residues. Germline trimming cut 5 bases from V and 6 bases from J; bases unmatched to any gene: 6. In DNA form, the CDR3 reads TGTGCCAGCAGCCCGGGACAGAAAGATGGCTACACCTTC. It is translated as CASSPGQKDGYTF. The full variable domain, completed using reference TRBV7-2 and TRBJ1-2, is GAGVSQSPSNKVTEKGKDVELRCDPISGHTALYWYRQSLGQGLEFLIYFQGNSAPDKSGLPSDRFSAERTGGSVSTLTIQRTQQEDSAVYLCASSPGQKDGYTFGSGTRLTVV.

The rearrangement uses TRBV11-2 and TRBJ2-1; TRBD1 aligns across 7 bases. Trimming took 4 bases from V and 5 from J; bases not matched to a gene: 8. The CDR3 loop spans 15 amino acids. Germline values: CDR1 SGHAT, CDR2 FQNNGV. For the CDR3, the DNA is TGTGCCAGCAGCTCAGACAGGGTATGGCACAATGAGCAGTTCTTC. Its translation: CASSSDRVWHNEQFF.